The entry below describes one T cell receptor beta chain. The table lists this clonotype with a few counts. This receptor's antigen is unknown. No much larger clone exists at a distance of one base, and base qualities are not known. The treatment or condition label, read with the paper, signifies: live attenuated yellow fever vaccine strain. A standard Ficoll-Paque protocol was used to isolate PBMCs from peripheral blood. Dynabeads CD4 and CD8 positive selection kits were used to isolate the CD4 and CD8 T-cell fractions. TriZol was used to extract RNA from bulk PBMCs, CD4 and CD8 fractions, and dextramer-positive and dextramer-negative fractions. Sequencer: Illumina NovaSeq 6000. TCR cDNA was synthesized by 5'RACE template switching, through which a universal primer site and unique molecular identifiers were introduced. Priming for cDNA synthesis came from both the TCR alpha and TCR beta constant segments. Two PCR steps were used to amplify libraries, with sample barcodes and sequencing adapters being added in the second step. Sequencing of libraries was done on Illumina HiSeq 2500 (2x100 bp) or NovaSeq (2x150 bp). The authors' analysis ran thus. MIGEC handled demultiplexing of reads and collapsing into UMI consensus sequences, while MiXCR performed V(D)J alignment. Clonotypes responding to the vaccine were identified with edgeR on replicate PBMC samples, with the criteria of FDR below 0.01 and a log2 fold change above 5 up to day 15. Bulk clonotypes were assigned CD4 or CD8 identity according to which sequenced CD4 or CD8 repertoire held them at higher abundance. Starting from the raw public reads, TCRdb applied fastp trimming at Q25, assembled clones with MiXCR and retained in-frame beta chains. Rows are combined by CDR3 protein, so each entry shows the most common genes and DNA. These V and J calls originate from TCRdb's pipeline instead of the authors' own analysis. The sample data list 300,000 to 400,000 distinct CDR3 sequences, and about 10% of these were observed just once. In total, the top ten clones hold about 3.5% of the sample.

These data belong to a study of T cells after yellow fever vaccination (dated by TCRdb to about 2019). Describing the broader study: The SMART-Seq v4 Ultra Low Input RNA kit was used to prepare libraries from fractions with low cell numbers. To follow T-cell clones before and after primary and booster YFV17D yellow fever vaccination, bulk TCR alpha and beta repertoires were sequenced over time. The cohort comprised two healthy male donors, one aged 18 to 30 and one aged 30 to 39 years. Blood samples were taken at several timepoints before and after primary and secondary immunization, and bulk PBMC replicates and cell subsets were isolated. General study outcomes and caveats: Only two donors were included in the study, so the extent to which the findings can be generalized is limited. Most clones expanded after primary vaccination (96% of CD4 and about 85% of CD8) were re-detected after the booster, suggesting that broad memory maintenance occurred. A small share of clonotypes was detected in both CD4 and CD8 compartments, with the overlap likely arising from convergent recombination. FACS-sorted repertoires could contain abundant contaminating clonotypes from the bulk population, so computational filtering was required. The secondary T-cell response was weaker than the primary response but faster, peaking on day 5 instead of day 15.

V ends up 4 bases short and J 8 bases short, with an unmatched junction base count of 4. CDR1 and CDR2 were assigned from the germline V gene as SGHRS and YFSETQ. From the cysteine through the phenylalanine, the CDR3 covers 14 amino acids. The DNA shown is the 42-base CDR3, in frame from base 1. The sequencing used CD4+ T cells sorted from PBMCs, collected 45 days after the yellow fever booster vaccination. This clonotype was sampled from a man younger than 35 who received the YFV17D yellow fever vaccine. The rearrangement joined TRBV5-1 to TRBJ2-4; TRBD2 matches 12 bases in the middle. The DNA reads TGCGCCAGCAGCCTAGCGGGGGGGCCTGACATTCAGTACTTC. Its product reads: CASSLAGGPDIQYF.